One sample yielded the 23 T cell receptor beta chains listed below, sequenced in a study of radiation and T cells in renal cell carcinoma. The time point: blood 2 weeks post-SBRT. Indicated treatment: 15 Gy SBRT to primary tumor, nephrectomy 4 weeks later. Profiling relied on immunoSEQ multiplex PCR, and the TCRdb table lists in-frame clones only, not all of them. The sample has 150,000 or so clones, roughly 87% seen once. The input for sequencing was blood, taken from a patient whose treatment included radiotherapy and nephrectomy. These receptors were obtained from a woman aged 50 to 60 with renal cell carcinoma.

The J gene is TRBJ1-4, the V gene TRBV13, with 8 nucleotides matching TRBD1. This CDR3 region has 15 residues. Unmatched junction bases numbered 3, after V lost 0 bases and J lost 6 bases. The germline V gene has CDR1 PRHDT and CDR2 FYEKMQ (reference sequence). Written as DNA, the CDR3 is TGTGCCAGCAGCTTAGGCGGGACAGGCGATGAAAAACTGTTTTTT. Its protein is CASSLGGTGDEKLFF.

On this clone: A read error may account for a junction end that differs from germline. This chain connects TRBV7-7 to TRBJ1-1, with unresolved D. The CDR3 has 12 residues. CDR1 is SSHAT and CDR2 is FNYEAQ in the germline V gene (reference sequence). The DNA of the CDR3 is TGTGCTAGCAGCTTATTGGGAATTTTAGCTTTCTTT. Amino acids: CASSLLGILAFF. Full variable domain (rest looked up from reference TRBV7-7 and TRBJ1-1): GAGVSQSPRYKVTKRGQDVTLRCDPISSHATLYWYQQALGQGPEFLTYFNYEAQPDKSGLPSDRFSAERPEGSISTLTIQRTEQRDSAMYRCASSLLGILAFFGQGTRLTVV.

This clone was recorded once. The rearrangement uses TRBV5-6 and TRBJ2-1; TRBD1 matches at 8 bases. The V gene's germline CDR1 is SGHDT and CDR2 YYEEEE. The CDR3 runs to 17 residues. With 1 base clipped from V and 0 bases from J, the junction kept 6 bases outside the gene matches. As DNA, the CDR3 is TGTGCCAGCAGCTTGCCAGGGGGCCCCTTCTCCTACAATGAGCAGTTCTTC. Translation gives CASSLPGGPFSYNEQFF. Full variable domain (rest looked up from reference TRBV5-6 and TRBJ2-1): DAGVTQSPTHLIKTRGQQVTLRCSPKSGHDTVSWYQQALGQGPQFIFQYYEEEERQRGNFPDRFSGHQFPNYSSELNVNALLLGDSALYLCASSLPGGPFSYNEQFFGPGTRLTVL.

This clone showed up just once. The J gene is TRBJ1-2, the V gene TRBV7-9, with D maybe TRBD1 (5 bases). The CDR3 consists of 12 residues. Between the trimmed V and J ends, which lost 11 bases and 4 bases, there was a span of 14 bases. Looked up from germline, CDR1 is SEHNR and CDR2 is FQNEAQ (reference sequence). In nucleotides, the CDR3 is TGTGCCGGAGAAGGGGCTTTCTATGGCTACACCTTC. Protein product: CAGEGAFYGYTF.

The CDR3 loop is CASSSQGTVGNSPLHF. In DNA, the CDR3 is TGTGCCAGCAGCTCACAGGGAACGGTCGGGAATTCACCCCTCCACTTT. The rearrangement uses TRBV7-2 and TRBJ1-6, with a weak D call TRBD1 (6 bases). The CDR3 sequence is 16 residues long. Trimming stripped 4 bases from V and 7 bases from J, with 17 bases between. Germline values: CDR1 SGHTA, CDR2 FQGNSA.

The CDR3 loop reads CASRSHRGQGPNEQFF. CDR3 bases: TGTGCCAGCAGATCCCACAGGGGGCAAGGACCCAATGAGCAGTTCTTC. The chain recombines TRBV5-6 with TRBJ2-1; 9 bases are shared with TRBD1. CDR1 SGHDT and CDR2 YYEEEE come from the germline V gene. The CDR3 runs 16 residues. V lost 5 bases to trimming and J lost 6 bases; unmatched junction nucleotides: 12.

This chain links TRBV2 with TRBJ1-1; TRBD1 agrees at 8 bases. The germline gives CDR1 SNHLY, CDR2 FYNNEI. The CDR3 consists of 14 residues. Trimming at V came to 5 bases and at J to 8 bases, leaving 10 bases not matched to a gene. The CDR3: CASSYGTGVPEAFF. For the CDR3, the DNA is TGTGCCAGCAGTTATGGGACAGGCGTCCCCGAAGCTTTCTTT.

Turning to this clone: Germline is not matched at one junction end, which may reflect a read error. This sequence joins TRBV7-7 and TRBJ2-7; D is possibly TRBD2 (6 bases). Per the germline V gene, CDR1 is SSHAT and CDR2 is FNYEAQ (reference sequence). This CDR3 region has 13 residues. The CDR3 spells CASSLDYWGEQYF. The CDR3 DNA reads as TGTGCTAGCAGCTTGGACTACTGGGGCGAGCAGTACTTC.

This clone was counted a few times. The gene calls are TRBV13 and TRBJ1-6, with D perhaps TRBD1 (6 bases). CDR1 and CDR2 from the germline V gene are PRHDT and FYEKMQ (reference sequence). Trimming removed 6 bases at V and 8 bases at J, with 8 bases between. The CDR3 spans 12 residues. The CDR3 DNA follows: TGTGCCAGCAGGAGACAGGATTCACCCCTCCACTTT. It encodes CASRRQDSPLHF.

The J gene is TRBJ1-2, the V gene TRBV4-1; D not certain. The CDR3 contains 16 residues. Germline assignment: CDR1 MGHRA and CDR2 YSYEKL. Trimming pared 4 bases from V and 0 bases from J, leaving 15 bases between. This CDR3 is CASSLQDATSNYGYTF. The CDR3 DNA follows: TGCGCCAGCAGCCTTCAGGACGCAACCTCTAACTATGGCTACACCTTC.

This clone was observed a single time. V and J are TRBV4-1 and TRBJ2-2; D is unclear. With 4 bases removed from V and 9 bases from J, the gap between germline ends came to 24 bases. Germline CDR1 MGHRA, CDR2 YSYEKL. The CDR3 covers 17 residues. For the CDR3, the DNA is TGCGCCAGCAGCCTCGATGCGACGACTCCCGATATCAGGGAGCTGTTTTTT. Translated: CASSLDATTPDIRELFF.

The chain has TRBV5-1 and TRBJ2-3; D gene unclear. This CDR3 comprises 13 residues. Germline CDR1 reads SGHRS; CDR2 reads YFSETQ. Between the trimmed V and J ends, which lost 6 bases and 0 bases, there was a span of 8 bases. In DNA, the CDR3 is TGCGCCAGCACCCCCGGAAGCACAGATACGCAGTATTTT. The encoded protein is CASTPGSTDTQYF.

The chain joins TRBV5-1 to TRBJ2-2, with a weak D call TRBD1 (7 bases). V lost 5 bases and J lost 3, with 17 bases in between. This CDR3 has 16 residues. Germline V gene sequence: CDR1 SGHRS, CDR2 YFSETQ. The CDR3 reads CASSSLGGGDTGELFF. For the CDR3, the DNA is TGCGCCAGCAGTAGCCTAGGAGGGGGCGACACCGGGGAGCTGTTTTTT.

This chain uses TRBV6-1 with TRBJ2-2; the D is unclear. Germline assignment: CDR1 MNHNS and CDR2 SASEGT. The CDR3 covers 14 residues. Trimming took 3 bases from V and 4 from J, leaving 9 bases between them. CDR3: CASSEVVSTGELFF. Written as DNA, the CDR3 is TGTGCCAGCAGTGAGGTAGTAAGCACCGGGGAGCTGTTTTTT.

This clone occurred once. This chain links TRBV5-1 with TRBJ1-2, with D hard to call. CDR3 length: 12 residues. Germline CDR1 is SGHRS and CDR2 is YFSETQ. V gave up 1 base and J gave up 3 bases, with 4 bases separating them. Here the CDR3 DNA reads TGCGCCAGCAGCTTGACGGACTATGGCTACACCTTC. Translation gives CASSLTDYGYTF.

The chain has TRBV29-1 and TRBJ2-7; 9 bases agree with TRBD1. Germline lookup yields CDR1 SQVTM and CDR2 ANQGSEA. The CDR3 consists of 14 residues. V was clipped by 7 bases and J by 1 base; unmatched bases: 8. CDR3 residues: CSAAGTGLSYEQYF. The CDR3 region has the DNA TGCAGCGCCGCCGGGACAGGGCTGTCCTACGAGCAGTACTTC.

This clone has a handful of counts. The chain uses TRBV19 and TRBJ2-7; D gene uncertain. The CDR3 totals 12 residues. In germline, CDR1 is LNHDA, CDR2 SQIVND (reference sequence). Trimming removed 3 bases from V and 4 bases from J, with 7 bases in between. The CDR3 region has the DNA TGTGCCAGTAGTATTCCGGGTTACGAGCAGTACTTC. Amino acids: CASSIPGYEQYF.

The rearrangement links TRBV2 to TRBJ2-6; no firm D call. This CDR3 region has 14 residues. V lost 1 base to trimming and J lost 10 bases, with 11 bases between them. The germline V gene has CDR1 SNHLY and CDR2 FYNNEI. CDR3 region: CASSEEGPANVLTF. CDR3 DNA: TGTGCCAGCAGTGAAGAGGGCCCCGCAAACGTCCTGACTTTC.

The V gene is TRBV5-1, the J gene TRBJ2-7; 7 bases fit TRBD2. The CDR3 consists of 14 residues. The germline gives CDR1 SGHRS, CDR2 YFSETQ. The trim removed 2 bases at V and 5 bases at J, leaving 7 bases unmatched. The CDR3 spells CASSLTSEINEQYF. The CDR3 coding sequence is TGCGCCAGCAGCTTAACTAGCGAGATAAACGAGCAGTACTTC.

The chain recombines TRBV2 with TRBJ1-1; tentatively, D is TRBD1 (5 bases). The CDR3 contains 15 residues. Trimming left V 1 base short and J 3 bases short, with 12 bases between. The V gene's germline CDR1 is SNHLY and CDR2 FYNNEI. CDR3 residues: CASSEGVGGDTEAFF. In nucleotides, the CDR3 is TGTGCCAGCAGTGAAGGTGTTGGGGGGGACACTGAAGCTTTCTTT.

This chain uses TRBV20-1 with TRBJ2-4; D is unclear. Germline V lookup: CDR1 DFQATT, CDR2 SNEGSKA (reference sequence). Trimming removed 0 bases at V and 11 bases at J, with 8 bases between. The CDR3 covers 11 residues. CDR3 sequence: CSARDGILQYF. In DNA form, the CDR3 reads TGCAGTGCTAGAGATGGGATCCTTCAGTACTTC.

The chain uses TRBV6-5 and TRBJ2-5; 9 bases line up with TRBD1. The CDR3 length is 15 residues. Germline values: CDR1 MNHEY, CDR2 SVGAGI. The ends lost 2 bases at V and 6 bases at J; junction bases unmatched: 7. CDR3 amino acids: CASSYRQGGLKTQYF. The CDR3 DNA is TGTGCCAGCAGTTACCGACAGGGGGGACTGAAGACCCAGTACTTC.

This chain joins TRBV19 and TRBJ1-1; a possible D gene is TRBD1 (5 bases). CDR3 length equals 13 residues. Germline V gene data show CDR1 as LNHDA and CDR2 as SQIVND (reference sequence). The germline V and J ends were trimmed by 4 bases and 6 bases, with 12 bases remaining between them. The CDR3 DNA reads TGTGCCAGTAGTAGGGGCCCCAATGCTGAAGCTTTCTTT. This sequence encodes CASSRGPNAEAFF.